This T cell receptor (beta chain) came from a study of identical twins. Broader study findings: Not following the same donors, the study drew its conclusions from cross-sectional statistical analysis. Zero-insertion results could be subject to partial confounding by invariant MAIT and iNKT cells. The study found weaker excess twin sharing in beta out-of-frame sequences.

This clonotype was seen a few times. Antigen: not known. It was template switching that added a universal primer site, and there were unique molecular identifiers on the cDNA. TCRdb called the 5' RACE reads again in MiXCR, with one record for every CDR3 protein. The table records approximately 700,000 distinct CDR3 sequences, 5.5% to 6.5% of them present only once. The source of this sequence is a man aged 18 to 30 in good health. The specimen sequenced was naive T cells sorted from blood.

CDR3 DNA: TGCAGTGCTAAACGTTTAGCGGGGTCCTACAATGAGCAGTTCTTC. The encoded protein is CSAKRLAGSYNEQFF. J is TRBJ2-1 and V is TRBV20-1, with TRBD2 matching 8 bases. V lost 4 bases and J lost 1; bases outside the gene matches: 6. This CDR3 region has 15 residues. Germline-derived CDR1 and CDR2 are DFQATT and SNEGSKA (reference sequence).